This T cell receptor (beta chain) was recovered during a study of cytomegalovirus exposure and HLA in healthy donors. Overall study results and limits: Certain sequence variants were highly shared and formed a cluster, and this cluster was likely a sequencing artifact. The classifier, whose performance was assessed in both the original and validation cohorts, reportedly diagnosed cytomegalovirus status with high specificity and sensitivity. There were some public TCRs occurring in many donors, but most TCR sequences were rare.

This PCR relied on a set of 60 Vbeta primers and 13 Jbeta primers. TCRdb keeps only in-frame clones here, not all; method: immunoSEQ multiplex PCR. The data contain approximately 170,000 clones, less than 85% of them singletons. The germline V and J ends were trimmed by 3 bases and 10 bases, with 18 bases remaining between them. The CDR3 covers 13 residues. CDR1 and CDR2 from the germline V gene are GTSNPN and SVGIG (reference sequence). For this clone: Its antigen is not known.

This clonotype was sampled from a boy younger than 10 in good health and CMV-seronegative. Sequencing was performed on PBMCs. The chain is built from TRBV30 and TRBJ1-1; a possible D gene is TRBD1 (6 bases). The CDR3 sequence is CAWRDTTGFVAFF. CDR3 sequence (DNA): TGTGCCTGGAGGGACACAACAGGGTTTGTAGCTTTCTTT.